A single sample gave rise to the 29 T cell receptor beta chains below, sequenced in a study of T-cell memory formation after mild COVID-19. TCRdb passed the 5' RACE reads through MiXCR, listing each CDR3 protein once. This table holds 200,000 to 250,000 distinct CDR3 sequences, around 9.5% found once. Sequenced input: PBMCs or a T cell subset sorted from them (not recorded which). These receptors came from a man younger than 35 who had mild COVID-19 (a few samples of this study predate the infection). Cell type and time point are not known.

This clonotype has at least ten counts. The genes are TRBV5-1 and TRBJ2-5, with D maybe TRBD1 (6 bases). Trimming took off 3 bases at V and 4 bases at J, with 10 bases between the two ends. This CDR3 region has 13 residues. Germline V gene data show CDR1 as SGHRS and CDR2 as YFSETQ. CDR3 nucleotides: TGCGCCAGCAGCTCCACAGGGATAGAGACCCAGTACTTC. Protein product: CASSSTGIETQYF.

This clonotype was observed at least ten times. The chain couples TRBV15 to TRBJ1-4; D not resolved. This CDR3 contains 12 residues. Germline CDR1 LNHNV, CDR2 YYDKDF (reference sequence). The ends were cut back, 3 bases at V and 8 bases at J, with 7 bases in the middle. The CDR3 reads CATSSQNEKLFF. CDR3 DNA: TGTGCCACCAGCAGTCAGAACGAAAAACTGTTTTTT. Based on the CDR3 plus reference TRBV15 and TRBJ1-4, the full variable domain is DAMVIQNPRYQVTQFGKPVTLSCSQTLNHNVMYWYQQKSSQAPKLLFHYYDKDFNNEADTPDNFQSRRPNTSFCFLDIRSPGLGDTAMYLCATSSQNEKLFFGSGTQLSVL.

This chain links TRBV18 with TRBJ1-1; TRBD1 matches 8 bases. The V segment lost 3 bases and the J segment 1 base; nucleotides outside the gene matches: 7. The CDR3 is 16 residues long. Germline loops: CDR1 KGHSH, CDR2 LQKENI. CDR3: CASSPMLTGANTEAFF. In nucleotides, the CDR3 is TGTGCCAGCTCACCGATGCTGACAGGGGCGAACACTGAAGCTTTCTTT.

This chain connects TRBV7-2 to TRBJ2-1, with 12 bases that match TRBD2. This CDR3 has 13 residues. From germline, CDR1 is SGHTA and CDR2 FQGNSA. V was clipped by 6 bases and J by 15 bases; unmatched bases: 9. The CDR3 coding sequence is TGTGCCAGCAGTCTAGGGGCGGGACTAGCGGGGTTCTTC. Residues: CASSLGAGLAGFF.

In nucleotides, the CDR3 is TGTGCCAGCAGGATCGGGGGGCTCACTGAAGCTTTCTTT. It codes for CASRIGGLTEAFF. V usage is TRBV2 and J usage is TRBJ1-1; the D gene is possibly TRBD1 (6 bases). CDR1 is SNHLY and CDR2 is FYNNEI in the germline V gene. V lost 6 bases, J lost 4 bases, and 12 bases lay in between. The CDR3 length is 13 residues.

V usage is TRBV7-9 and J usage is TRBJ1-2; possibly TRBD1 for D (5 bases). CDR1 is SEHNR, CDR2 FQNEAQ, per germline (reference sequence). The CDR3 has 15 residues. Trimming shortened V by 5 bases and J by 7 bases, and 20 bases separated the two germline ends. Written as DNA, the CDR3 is TGTGCCAGCAGCCCACACAATAACCAGGGTTCTGGCTACACCTTC. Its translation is CASSPHNNQGSGYTF.

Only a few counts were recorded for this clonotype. CDR3 in DNA: TGTGCCAGCAGCTTAGTCGTCAGGGTGAGGAATCAGCCCCAGCATTTT. Residues: CASSLVVRVRNQPQHF. The chain employs TRBV7-3 and TRBJ1-5; perhaps TRBD1 as D (5 bases). V was shortened by 2 bases and J by 4 bases, with 15 bases between the two germline ends. Germline loops: CDR1 SGHTA, CDR2 FQGTGA. The CDR3 contains 16 residues.

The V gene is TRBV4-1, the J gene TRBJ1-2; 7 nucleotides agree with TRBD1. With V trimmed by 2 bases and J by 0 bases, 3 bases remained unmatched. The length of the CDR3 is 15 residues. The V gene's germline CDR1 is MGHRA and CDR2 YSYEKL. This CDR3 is CASSQHGTANYGYTF. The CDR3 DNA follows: TGCGCCAGCAGCCAACATGGGACAGCTAACTATGGCTACACCTTC.

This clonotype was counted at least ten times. The CDR3 here is CASSDRGSDTQYF. In nucleotides, the CDR3 is TGTGCCAGCAGCGACAGGGGCTCGGATACGCAGTATTTT. This chain connects TRBV7-2 to TRBJ2-3; 8 bases are a match to TRBD1. J was trimmed by 6 bases and V by 5 bases; bases with no gene match: 4. This CDR3 has 13 amino acids. CDR1 and CDR2 (germline): SGHTA, FQGNSA. The complete variable domain, with remaining parts taken from reference TRBV7-2 and TRBJ2-3, reads GAGVSQSPSNKVTEKGKDVELRCDPISGHTALYWYRQSLGQGLEFLIYFQGNSAPDKSGLPSDRFSAERTGGSVSTLTIQRTQQEDSAVYLCASSDRGSDTQYFGPGTRLTVL.

In nucleotides, the CDR3 is TGCGCCAGCAGTCCCTCCCTGGGGGGCGAGCAGTACTTC. The encoded protein is CASSPSLGGEQYF. The chain links TRBV10-1 to TRBJ2-7; D is perhaps TRBD2 (6 bases). CDR3 length: 13 amino acids. V was cut by 5 bases and J by 6 bases, with 14 bases left in between. The V gene's germline CDR1 is WNHNN and CDR2 SYGVQD (reference sequence).

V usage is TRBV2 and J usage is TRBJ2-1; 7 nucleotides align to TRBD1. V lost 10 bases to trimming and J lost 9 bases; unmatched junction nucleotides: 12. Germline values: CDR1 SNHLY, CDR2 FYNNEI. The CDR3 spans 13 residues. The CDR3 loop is CAITQGEPSEQFF. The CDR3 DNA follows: TGTGCCATCACCCAGGGGGAACCTTCTGAGCAGTTCTTC.

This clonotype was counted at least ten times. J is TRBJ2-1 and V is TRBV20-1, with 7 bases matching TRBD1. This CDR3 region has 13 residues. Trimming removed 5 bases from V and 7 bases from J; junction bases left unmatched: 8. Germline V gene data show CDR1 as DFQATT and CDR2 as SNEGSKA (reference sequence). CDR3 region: CSADSGTVNEQFF. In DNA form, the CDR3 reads TGCAGTGCTGACTCCGGGACAGTTAATGAGCAGTTCTTC.

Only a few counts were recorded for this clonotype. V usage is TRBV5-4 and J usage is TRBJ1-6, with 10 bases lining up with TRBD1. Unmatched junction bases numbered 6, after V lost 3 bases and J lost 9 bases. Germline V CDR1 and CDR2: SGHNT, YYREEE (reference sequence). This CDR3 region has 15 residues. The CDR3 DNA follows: TGTGCCAGCAGCTCGGGACAGGGGACTGGTTCACCCCTCCACTTT. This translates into CASSSGQGTGSPLHF. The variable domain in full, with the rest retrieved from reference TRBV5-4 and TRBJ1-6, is ETGVTQSPTHLIKTRGQQVTLRCSSQSGHNTVSWYQQALGQGPQFIFQYYREEENGRGNFPPRFSGLQFPNYSSELNVNALELDDSALYLCASSSGQGTGSPLHFGNGTRLTVT.

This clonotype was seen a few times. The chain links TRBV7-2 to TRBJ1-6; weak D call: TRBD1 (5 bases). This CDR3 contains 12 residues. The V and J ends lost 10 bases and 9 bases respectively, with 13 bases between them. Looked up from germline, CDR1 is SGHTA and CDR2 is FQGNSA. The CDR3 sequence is CATTEGRSPLHF. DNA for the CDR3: TGTGCCACCACAGAGGGACGTTCACCCCTCCACTTT.

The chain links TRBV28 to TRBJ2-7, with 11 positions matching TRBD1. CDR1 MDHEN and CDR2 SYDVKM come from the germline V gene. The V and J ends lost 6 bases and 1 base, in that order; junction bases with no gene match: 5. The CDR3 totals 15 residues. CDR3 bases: TGTGCCAGCAGCCCCGGACAGGGGGCGTCCTACGAGCAGTACGTC. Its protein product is CASSPGQGASYEQYV.

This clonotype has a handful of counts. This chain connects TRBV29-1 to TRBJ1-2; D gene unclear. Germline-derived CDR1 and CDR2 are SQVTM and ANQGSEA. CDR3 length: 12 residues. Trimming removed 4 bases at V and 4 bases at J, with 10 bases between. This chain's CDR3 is CSVGSVVYGYTF. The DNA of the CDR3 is TGCAGCGTTGGGTCTGTGGTCTATGGCTACACCTTC.

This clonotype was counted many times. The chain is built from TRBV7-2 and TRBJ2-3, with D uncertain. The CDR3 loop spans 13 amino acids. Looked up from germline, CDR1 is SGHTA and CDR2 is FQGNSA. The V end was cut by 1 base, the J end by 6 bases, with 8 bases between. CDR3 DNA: TGTGCCAGCAGCTTAGAGACCAGGGATACGCAGTATTTT. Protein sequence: CASSLETRDTQYF.

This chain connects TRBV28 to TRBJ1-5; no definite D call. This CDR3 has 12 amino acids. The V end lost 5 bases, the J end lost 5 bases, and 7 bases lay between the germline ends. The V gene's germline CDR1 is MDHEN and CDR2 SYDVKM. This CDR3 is CASSQTDQPQHF. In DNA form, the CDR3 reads TGTGCCAGCAGTCAGACCGATCAGCCCCAGCATTTT.

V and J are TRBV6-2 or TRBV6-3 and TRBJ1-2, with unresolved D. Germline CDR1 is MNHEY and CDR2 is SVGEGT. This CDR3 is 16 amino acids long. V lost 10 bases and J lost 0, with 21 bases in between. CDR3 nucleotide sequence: TGTGCCACCGGTCCGGGCCTTGTTACCACTAACTATGGCTACACCTTC. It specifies CATGPGLVTTNYGYTF.

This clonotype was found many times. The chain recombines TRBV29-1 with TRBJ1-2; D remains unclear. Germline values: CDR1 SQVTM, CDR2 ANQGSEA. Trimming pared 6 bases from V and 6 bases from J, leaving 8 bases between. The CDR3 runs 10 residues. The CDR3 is CSVDRHGYTF. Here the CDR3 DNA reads TGCAGCGTCGACCGGCATGGCTACACCTTC. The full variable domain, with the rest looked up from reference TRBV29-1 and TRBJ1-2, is SAVISQKPSRDICQRGTSLTIQCQVDSQVTMMFWYRQQPGQSLTLIATANQGSEATYESGFVIDKFPISRPNLTFSTLTVSNMSPEDSSIYLCSVDRHGYTFGSGTRLTVV.

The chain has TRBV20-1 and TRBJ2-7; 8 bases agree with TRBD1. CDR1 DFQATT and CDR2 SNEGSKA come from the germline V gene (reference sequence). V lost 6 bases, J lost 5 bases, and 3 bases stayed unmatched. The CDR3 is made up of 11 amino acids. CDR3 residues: CSAQGQDEQYF. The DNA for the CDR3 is TGCAGTGCCCAGGGACAGGACGAGCAGTACTTC.

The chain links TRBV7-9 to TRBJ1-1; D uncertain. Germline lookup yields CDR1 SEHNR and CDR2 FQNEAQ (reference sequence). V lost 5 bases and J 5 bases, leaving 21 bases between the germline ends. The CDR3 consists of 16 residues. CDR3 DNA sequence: TGTGCCAGCAGCCCGGAGAGTGGCCGACGGAGAACTGAAGCTTTCTTT. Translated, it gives CASSPESGRRRTEAFF.

This CDR3 reads CASSWDPTANTEAFF. CDR3 nucleotide sequence: TGCGCCAGCAGCTGGGATCCAACAGCGAACACTGAAGCTTTCTTT. The chain employs TRBV5-1 and TRBJ1-1, with D uncertain. The CDR3 loop spans 15 amino acids. Trimming shortened V by 3 bases and J by 1 base, and 13 bases separated the two germline ends. From germline, CDR1 is SGHRS and CDR2 YFSETQ.

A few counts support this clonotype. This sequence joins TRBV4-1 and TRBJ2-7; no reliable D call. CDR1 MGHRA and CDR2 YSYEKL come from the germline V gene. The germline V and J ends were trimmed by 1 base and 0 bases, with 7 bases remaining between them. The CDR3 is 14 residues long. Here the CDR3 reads CASSQVRSSYEQYV. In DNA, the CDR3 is TGCGCCAGCAGCCAAGTGCGGAGCTCCTACGAGCAGTACGTC.

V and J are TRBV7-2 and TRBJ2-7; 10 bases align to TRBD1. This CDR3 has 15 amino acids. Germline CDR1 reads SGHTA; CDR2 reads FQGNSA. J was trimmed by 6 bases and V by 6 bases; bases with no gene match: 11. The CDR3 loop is CASRPGTGVVSEQYF. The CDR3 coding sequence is TGTGCCAGCAGACCTGGGACAGGGGTAGTGAGCGAGCAGTACTTC.

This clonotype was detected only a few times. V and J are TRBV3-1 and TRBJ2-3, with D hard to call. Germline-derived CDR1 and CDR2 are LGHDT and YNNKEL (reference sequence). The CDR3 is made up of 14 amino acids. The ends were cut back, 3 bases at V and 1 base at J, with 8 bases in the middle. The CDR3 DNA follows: TGTGCCAGCAGCCATATTGGAGGCACAGATACGCAGTATTTT. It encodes CASSHIGGTDTQYF.

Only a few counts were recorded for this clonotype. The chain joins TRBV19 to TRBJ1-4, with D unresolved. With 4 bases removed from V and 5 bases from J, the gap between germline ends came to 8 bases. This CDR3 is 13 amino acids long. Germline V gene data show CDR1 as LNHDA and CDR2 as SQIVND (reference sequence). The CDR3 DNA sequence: TGTGCCAGTAGTAATTCGGGAAATGAAAAACTGTTTTTT. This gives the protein CASSNSGNEKLFF.

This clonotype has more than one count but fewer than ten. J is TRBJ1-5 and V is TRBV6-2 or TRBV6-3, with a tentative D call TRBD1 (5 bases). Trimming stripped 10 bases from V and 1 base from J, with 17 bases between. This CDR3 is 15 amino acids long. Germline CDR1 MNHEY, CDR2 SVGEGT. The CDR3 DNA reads TGTGCCACCCAGGGAGAACCCCACAGCAATCAGCCCCAGCATTTT. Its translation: CATQGEPHSNQPQHF.

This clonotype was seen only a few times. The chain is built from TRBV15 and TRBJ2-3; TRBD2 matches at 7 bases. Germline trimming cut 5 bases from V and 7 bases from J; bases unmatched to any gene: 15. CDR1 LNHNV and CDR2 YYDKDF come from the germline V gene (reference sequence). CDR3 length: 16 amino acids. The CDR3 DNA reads TGTGCCACCAGCTCCCCGGGTAGCGGGCTTACCTATACGCAGTATTTT. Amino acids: CATSSPGSGLTYTQYF.